A single TCR beta chain is shown here with its context. V was pared by 7 bases and J by 2 bases, with 12 bases between. The CDR3 sequence is 13 residues long. Germline-derived CDR1 and CDR2 are SGHAT and FQNNGV. Method: immunoSEQ multiplex PCR; TCRdb's copy keeps in-frame clones and lacks some. The table shows tens of thousands of clones, with 86% occurring only once. This sample was included in a study of blood T cell repertoires in COVID-19. The clonotype originates from a man between 65 and 85 years old with acute or convalescent COVID-19. The specimen was peripheral blood. The chain joins TRBV11-2 to TRBJ2-7, with D perhaps TRBD2 (6 bases). CDR3 sequence reads: CASNPGVTYEQYF. As DNA, the CDR3 is TGTGCCAGCAATCCGGGAGTTACCTACGAGCAGTACTTC.